This is a list of T cell receptor beta chains from one sample in a study of T cell changes during pregnancy in multiple sclerosis. The assay was immunoSEQ multiplex PCR, and TCRdb's table has in-frame clones only and misses some. The profile shows about 34,000 clones, approximately 90% of them singletons. The material was CD8+ T cells from peripheral blood mononuclear cells, obtained in the third trimester of pregnancy. The receptors stem from a female donor with multiple sclerosis, enrolled in a pregnancy study. The CDR3 runs from the conserved cysteine through the conserved F or W. The order of the fields is J gene, CDR3 length, V gene, clone size, D gene, CDR3 DNA, CDR3 protein. The D gene is left open where the match is weak. Clone size appears in some rows only: once, few, many, or a class for an expanded clone.

j_call: TRBJ2-1; cdr3_length: 17; v_call: TRBV21-1; clone_size: -; d_call: -; cdr3_nt: TGTGCCAGCAGCAAAGGCCGGTTAGCTATATCCTACAATGAGCAGTTCTTC; cdr3_aa: CASSKGRLAISYNEQFF
j_call: TRBJ2-7; cdr3_length: 12; v_call: TRBV5-1; clone_size: -; d_call: -; cdr3_nt: TGCGCCAGTAGCACAGCCTACTACGAGCAGTACTTC; cdr3_aa: CASSTAYYEQYF
j_call: TRBJ1-4; cdr3_length: 13; v_call: TRBV27; clone_size: -; d_call: -; cdr3_nt: TGTGCCAGCAGGATTCGAGGGAATGAAAAACTGTTTTTT; cdr3_aa: CASRIRGNEKLFF
j_call: TRBJ1-3; cdr3_length: 14; v_call: TRBV25-1; clone_size: -; d_call: -; cdr3_nt: TGTGCCAGCAGTGACCCAGGGGCTGGAAACACCATATATTTT; cdr3_aa: CASSDPGAGNTIYF
j_call: TRBJ2-7; cdr3_length: 15; v_call: TRBV5-5; clone_size: -; d_call: TRBD2; cdr3_nt: TGTGCCAGCAGCTACGGACTAGCGGGGGGCTACGAGCAGTACTTC; cdr3_aa: CASSYGLAGGYEQYF
j_call: TRBJ2-7; cdr3_length: 15; v_call: TRBV27; clone_size: -; d_call: TRBD1; cdr3_nt: TGTGCCAGCAGTTCAGGGGGCTTAAGCTCCTACGAGCAGTACTTC; cdr3_aa: CASSSGGLSSYEQYF
j_call: TRBJ1-3; cdr3_length: 14; v_call: TRBV7-9; clone_size: -; d_call: -; cdr3_nt: TGTGCCAGCACGGTAGAGGCCTCTGGAAACACCATATATTTT; cdr3_aa: CASTVEASGNTIYF
j_call: TRBJ2-3; cdr3_length: 16; v_call: TRBV5-1; clone_size: -; d_call: -; cdr3_nt: TGCGCCAGCAGCTTGGTTTGGGGGACTAGCACAGATACGCAGTATTTT; cdr3_aa: CASSLVWGTSTDTQYF
j_call: TRBJ2-7; cdr3_length: 14; v_call: TRBV5-6; clone_size: -; d_call: TRBD2; cdr3_nt: TGTGCCAGCAGCCACGGGGGACTAGACTACGAGCAGTACTTC; cdr3_aa: CASSHGGLDYEQYF
j_call: TRBJ1-1; cdr3_length: 16; v_call: TRBV10-1; clone_size: -; d_call: TRBD1; cdr3_nt: TGCGCCAGCAGGATACAGGGGCGATCCCGCGGGACTGAAGCTTTCTTT; cdr3_aa: CASRIQGRSRGTEAFF
j_call: TRBJ1-2; cdr3_length: 12; v_call: TRBV6-4; clone_size: -; d_call: -; cdr3_nt: TGTGCCAGCAGTGACTCTGAGGGAGGCTACACCTTC; cdr3_aa: CASSDSEGGYTF
j_call: TRBJ2-2; cdr3_length: 15; v_call: TRBV5-4; clone_size: -; d_call: -; cdr3_nt: TGTGCCACCGCGTCCCCGGACACCTACACCGGGGAGCTGTTTTTT; cdr3_aa: CATASPDTYTGELFF
j_call: TRBJ2-7; cdr3_length: 13; v_call: TRBV9; clone_size: -; d_call: -; cdr3_nt: TGTGCCAGCAGCTCCGACGGGGCCTACGAGCAGTACTTC; cdr3_aa: CASSSDGAYEQYF
j_call: TRBJ1-1; cdr3_length: 17; v_call: TRBV7-9; clone_size: -; d_call: -; cdr3_nt: TGTGCCAGCAGCCCAGTCATGCTGGGCGGGGGCGAACGGGGTGCTTTCTTT; cdr3_aa: CASSPVMLGGGERGAFF
j_call: TRBJ2-2; cdr3_length: 15; v_call: TRBV5-1; clone_size: few; d_call: -; cdr3_nt: TGCGCCAGCAGCTTGGTCGCTGGGGGGACCGGGGAGCTGTTTTTT; cdr3_aa: CASSLVAGGTGELFF
j_call: TRBJ2-2; cdr3_length: 13; v_call: TRBV10-3; clone_size: -; d_call: -; cdr3_nt: TGTGCCATCAGTCAGGGGGGCGGCGGGGAGCTGTTTTTT; cdr3_aa: CAISQGGGGELFF
j_call: TRBJ2-7; cdr3_length: 13; v_call: TRBV7-9; clone_size: -; d_call: -; cdr3_nt: TGTGCCAGCGCGGGACAGTCTTCCTACGAGCAGTACTTC; cdr3_aa: CASAGQSSYEQYF
j_call: TRBJ2-2; cdr3_length: 16; v_call: TRBV7-9; clone_size: -; d_call: TRBD1; cdr3_nt: TGTGCCAGCAGCGGACGACAGGGTTCGGGCACCGGGGAGCTGTTTTTT; cdr3_aa: CASSGRQGSGTGELFF
j_call: TRBJ1-2; cdr3_length: 13; v_call: TRBV5-1; clone_size: -; d_call: TRBD1; cdr3_nt: TGCGCCAGCAGCTTAGACAGGGACTATGGCTACACCTTC; cdr3_aa: CASSLDRDYGYTF
j_call: TRBJ1-4; cdr3_length: 14; v_call: TRBV30; clone_size: -; d_call: -; cdr3_nt: TGTGCCTGGAGTACCGGGTCGGGGGAGGAAAAACTGTTTTTT; cdr3_aa: CAWSTGSGEEKLFF
j_call: TRBJ2-7; cdr3_length: 16; v_call: TRBV4-1; clone_size: -; d_call: -; cdr3_nt: TGCGCCAGCAGCCAAGGCCCAGACCGGGGGTCCTACGAGCAGTACTTC; cdr3_aa: CASSQGPDRGSYEQYF
j_call: TRBJ2-5; cdr3_length: 14; v_call: TRBV27; clone_size: -; d_call: -; cdr3_nt: TGTGCCAGCAGTTTATCCAGGGGAACGGAGACCCAGTACTTC; cdr3_aa: CASSLSRGTETQYF
j_call: TRBJ1-4; cdr3_length: 13; v_call: TRBV9; clone_size: -; d_call: -; cdr3_nt: TGTGCCAGCAGCCGGGGATCTAATGAAAAACTGTTTTTT; cdr3_aa: CASSRGSNEKLFF
j_call: TRBJ2-5; cdr3_length: 13; v_call: TRBV6-5; clone_size: once; d_call: -; cdr3_nt: TGTGCCAGCAGTTACTCCGAGTTAGAGACCCAGTACTTC; cdr3_aa: CASSYSELETQYF
j_call: TRBJ1-4; cdr3_length: 12; v_call: TRBV29-1; clone_size: -; d_call: -; cdr3_nt: TGCAGCGTCGCGGGTGGAAATGAAAAACTGTTTTTT; cdr3_aa: CSVAGGNEKLFF
j_call: TRBJ1-2; cdr3_length: 13; v_call: TRBV7-8; clone_size: -; d_call: -; cdr3_nt: TGTGCCAGCAGCTTAGCCAGGGCAGATGGCTACACCTTC; cdr3_aa: CASSLARADGYTF
j_call: TRBJ2-4; cdr3_length: 15; v_call: TRBV9; clone_size: -; d_call: TRBD2; cdr3_nt: TGTGCCAGCAGCGTATCCGGGGGGGCAGCAAACATTCAGTACTTC; cdr3_aa: CASSVSGGAANIQYF
j_call: TRBJ2-5; cdr3_length: 17; v_call: TRBV19; clone_size: -; d_call: -; cdr3_nt: TGTGCCAGTAGTATATCCCGGGAGCCGGGGATCCAAGAGACCCAGTACTTC; cdr3_aa: CASSISREPGIQETQYF
j_call: TRBJ1-1; cdr3_length: 17; v_call: TRBV4-3; clone_size: -; d_call: -; cdr3_nt: TGCGCCAGCAGCCAAGGAGGGAATCCCACGACCTCGAAAGAAGCTTTCTTT; cdr3_aa: CASSQGGNPTTSKEAFF
j_call: TRBJ2-5; cdr3_length: 14; v_call: TRBV9; clone_size: few; d_call: -; cdr3_nt: TGTGCCAGCAGCGTAGACGGACAGCTAGAGACCCAGTACTTC; cdr3_aa: CASSVDGQLETQYF
j_call: TRBJ2-7; cdr3_length: 13; v_call: TRBV2; clone_size: -; d_call: -; cdr3_nt: TGTGCCAGCAGGTGGACAGAAACCTACGAGCAGTACTTC; cdr3_aa: CASRWTETYEQYF
j_call: TRBJ2-1; cdr3_length: 13; v_call: TRBV13; clone_size: -; d_call: -; cdr3_nt: TGTGCCAGCAGCTTAGAGGAGGACAATGAGCAGTTCTTC; cdr3_aa: CASSLEEDNEQFF
j_call: TRBJ2-3; cdr3_length: 15; v_call: TRBV27; clone_size: once; d_call: -; cdr3_nt: TGTGCCAGCAGTTTCGTCAGCGTCCCCACAGATACGCAGTATTTT; cdr3_aa: CASSFVSVPTDTQYF
j_call: TRBJ1-1; cdr3_length: 14; v_call: TRBV5-6; clone_size: -; d_call: -; cdr3_nt: TGTGCCAGCAGCTTGGGGAGGGGGAACACTGAAGCTTTCTTT; cdr3_aa: CASSLGRGNTEAFF
j_call: TRBJ1-3; cdr3_length: 16; v_call: TRBV15; clone_size: -; d_call: -; cdr3_nt: TGTGCCACCAGCAGAGATGCCCCGGAGACGGGAAACACCATATATTTT; cdr3_aa: CATSRDAPETGNTIYF
j_call: TRBJ2-7; cdr3_length: 11; v_call: TRBV19; clone_size: -; d_call: -; cdr3_nt: TGTGCCAGTAGTATGTCAGACGAGCAGTACTTC; cdr3_aa: CASSMSDEQYF
j_call: TRBJ2-7; cdr3_length: 14; v_call: TRBV19; clone_size: -; d_call: -; cdr3_nt: TGTGCCAGTAGTATAGGGTGGACAGCCTACGAGCAGTACTTC; cdr3_aa: CASSIGWTAYEQYF
j_call: TRBJ1-2; cdr3_length: 13; v_call: TRBV7-9; clone_size: -; d_call: TRBD1; cdr3_nt: TGTGCCAGCAGAGCGGGACAGGACTATGGCTACACCTTC; cdr3_aa: CASRAGQDYGYTF
j_call: TRBJ1-1; cdr3_length: 14; v_call: TRBV6-5; clone_size: -; d_call: -; cdr3_nt: TGTGCCAGCAGTTACTCGGGCGGGGGCGAGTCCCCTTTCTTT; cdr3_aa: CASSYSGGGESPFF
j_call: TRBJ2-2; cdr3_length: 16; v_call: TRBV19; clone_size: once; d_call: -; cdr3_nt: TGTGCCAGTAGTATAGACAGGGCCCGGAGCACCGGGGAGCTGTTTTTT; cdr3_aa: CASSIDRARSTGELFF
j_call: TRBJ2-7; cdr3_length: 13; v_call: TRBV28; clone_size: -; d_call: TRBD1; cdr3_nt: TGTGCCAGCACCCCGGACAGGGCATACGAGCAGTACTTC; cdr3_aa: CASTPDRAYEQYF
j_call: TRBJ1-3; cdr3_length: 14; v_call: TRBV25-1; clone_size: once; d_call: TRBD1; cdr3_nt: TGTGCCAGCAGTTCAGGACAGGAGGTCGACACCATATATTTT; cdr3_aa: CASSSGQEVDTIYF
j_call: TRBJ2-3; cdr3_length: 14; v_call: TRBV7-2; clone_size: -; d_call: TRBD2; cdr3_nt: TGTGCCAGCAGCCCAAGCGGGGCCGGTGGGACGCAGTATTTT; cdr3_aa: CASSPSGAGGTQYF
j_call: TRBJ1-2; cdr3_length: 15; v_call: TRBV19; clone_size: -; d_call: -; cdr3_nt: TGTGCCAGTAGTATTCCCCCGAGGGCGGTGGGTGGCTACACCTTC; cdr3_aa: CASSIPPRAVGGYTF
j_call: TRBJ1-2; cdr3_length: 17; v_call: TRBV13; clone_size: -; d_call: -; cdr3_nt: TGTGCCAGCAGCTTAGGGGGGGACACCATATCTAACTATGGCTACACCTTC; cdr3_aa: CASSLGGDTISNYGYTF
j_call: TRBJ1-1; cdr3_length: 15; v_call: TRBV11-2; clone_size: -; d_call: -; cdr3_nt: TGTGCCAGCAGCTTAGACCCGCGGGTCCACGCTGAAGCTTTCTTT; cdr3_aa: CASSLDPRVHAEAFF
j_call: TRBJ2-2; cdr3_length: 14; v_call: TRBV2; clone_size: -; d_call: -; cdr3_nt: TGTGCCAGCCCCGGCGGGGGCGAAGGCGGGGAGCTGTTTTTT; cdr3_aa: CASPGGGEGGELFF
j_call: TRBJ1-1; cdr3_length: 12; v_call: TRBV11-2; clone_size: once; d_call: -; cdr3_nt: TGTGCCAGCAGCTTAGTCGGACAGGAAGCTTTCTTT; cdr3_aa: CASSLVGQEAFF
j_call: TRBJ1-2; cdr3_length: 17; v_call: TRBV4-1; clone_size: -; d_call: -; cdr3_nt: TGCGCCAGCAGCCGGAAGAGAGACTTTGACAGGCACTATGGCTACACCTTC; cdr3_aa: CASSRKRDFDRHYGYTF
j_call: TRBJ1-1; cdr3_length: 14; v_call: TRBV7-2; clone_size: -; d_call: -; cdr3_nt: TGTGCCAGCAGCAGAACAGGGTTCCACACTGAAGCTTTCTTT; cdr3_aa: CASSRTGFHTEAFF
j_call: TRBJ2-1; cdr3_length: 17; v_call: TRBV19; clone_size: -; d_call: TRBD2; cdr3_nt: TGTGCCAGTAGTATAGAACTGAGGGGTAGCGGGGGCTATGAGCAGTTCTTC; cdr3_aa: CASSIELRGSGGYEQFF
j_call: TRBJ2-7; cdr3_length: 18; v_call: TRBV21-1; clone_size: medium-sized; d_call: -; cdr3_nt: TGTGCCAGCAGCAAAAAAAAAGGGACTAGCGGGGGGGCCTACGAGCAGTACTTC; cdr3_aa: CASSKKKGTSGGAYEQYF
j_call: TRBJ1-1; cdr3_length: 14; v_call: TRBV21-1; clone_size: -; d_call: -; cdr3_nt: TGTGCCAGCAGCAATGGGGCAGGGGTCACTGAAGCTTTCTTT; cdr3_aa: CASSNGAGVTEAFF
j_call: TRBJ1-2; cdr3_length: 15; v_call: TRBV7-9; clone_size: -; d_call: TRBD1; cdr3_nt: TGTGCCAGCAGCTATTGGGACAGGGGAGACTATGGCTACACCTTC; cdr3_aa: CASSYWDRGDYGYTF
j_call: TRBJ1-1; cdr3_length: 14; v_call: TRBV14; clone_size: -; d_call: -; cdr3_nt: TGTGCCAGCAGCCAAGATCCGGACTGGAATGAAGCTTTCTTT; cdr3_aa: CASSQDPDWNEAFF
j_call: TRBJ1-4; cdr3_length: 16; v_call: TRBV6-6; clone_size: -; d_call: TRBD1; cdr3_nt: TGTGCCAGCAGTTATCCGACAGGGGCGGTCGGTGAAAAACTGTTTTTT; cdr3_aa: CASSYPTGAVGEKLFF
j_call: TRBJ2-7; cdr3_length: 15; v_call: TRBV4-3; clone_size: -; d_call: TRBD2; cdr3_nt: TGCGCCAGCAGCCAAGGTACCGGGACTAGTGACGAGCAGTACTTC; cdr3_aa: CASSQGTGTSDEQYF
j_call: TRBJ1-2; cdr3_length: 11; v_call: TRBV29-1; clone_size: -; d_call: TRBD1; cdr3_nt: TGCAGCGTTAAGGACAGGGGCTGGGACACCTTC; cdr3_aa: CSVKDRGWDTF
j_call: TRBJ2-5; cdr3_length: 12; v_call: TRBV7-9; clone_size: few; d_call: TRBD1; cdr3_nt: TGTGCCAGCGTGGCAGGGGGAGAGACCCAGTACTTC; cdr3_aa: CASVAGGETQYF
j_call: TRBJ2-7; cdr3_length: 14; v_call: TRBV7-9; clone_size: -; d_call: TRBD1; cdr3_nt: TGTGCCAGCAGCTTCACCGGGACAGGGAACGAGCAGTACTTC; cdr3_aa: CASSFTGTGNEQYF